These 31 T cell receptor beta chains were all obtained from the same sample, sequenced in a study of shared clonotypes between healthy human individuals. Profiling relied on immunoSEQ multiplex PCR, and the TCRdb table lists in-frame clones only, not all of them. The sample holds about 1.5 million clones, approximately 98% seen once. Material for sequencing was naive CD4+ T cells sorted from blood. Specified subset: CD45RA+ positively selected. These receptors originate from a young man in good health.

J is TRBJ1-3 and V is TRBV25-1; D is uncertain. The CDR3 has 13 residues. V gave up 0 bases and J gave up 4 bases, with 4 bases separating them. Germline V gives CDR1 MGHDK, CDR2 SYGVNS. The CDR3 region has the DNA TGTGCCAGCAGTGAATATAGGGGAAACACCATATATTTT. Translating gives CASSEYRGNTIYF.

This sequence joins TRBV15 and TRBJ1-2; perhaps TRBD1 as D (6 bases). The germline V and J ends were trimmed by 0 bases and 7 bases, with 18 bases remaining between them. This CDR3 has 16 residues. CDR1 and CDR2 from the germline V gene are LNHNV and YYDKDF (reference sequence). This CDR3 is CATSRDPDPAGAGYTF. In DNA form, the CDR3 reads TGTGCCACCAGCAGAGATCCGGACCCGGCGGGGGCTGGCTACACCTTC.

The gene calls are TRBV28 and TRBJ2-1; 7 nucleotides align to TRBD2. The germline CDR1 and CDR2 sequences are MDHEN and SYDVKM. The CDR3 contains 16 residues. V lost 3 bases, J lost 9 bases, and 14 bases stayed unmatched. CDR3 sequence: CASSFPGLVGYVEQFF. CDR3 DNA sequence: TGTGCCAGCAGTTTCCCCGGACTAGTGGGCTATGTTGAGCAGTTCTTC.

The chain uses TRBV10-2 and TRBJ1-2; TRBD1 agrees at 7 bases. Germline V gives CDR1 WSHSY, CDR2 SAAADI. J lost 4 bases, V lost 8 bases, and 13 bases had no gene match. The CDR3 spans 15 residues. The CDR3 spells CASSPTGLTIYGYTF. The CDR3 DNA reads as TGCGCCAGCTCTCCGACAGGGCTGACTATCTATGGCTACACCTTC.

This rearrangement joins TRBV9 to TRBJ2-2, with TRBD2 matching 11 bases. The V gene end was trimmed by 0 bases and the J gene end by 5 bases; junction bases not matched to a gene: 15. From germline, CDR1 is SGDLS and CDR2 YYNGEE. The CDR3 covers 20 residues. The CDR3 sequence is CASSVAPDRLAGFETGELFF. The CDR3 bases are TGTGCCAGCAGCGTAGCCCCCGATAGACTAGCGGGATTCGAAACCGGGGAGCTGTTTTTT.

CDR3 in amino acids: CASSQDRTLAGSYEQYF. As DNA, the CDR3 is TGTGCCAGCAGCCAAGATCGAACGCTAGCGGGTAGTTACGAGCAGTACTTC. The V call is TRBV14, the J call TRBJ2-7, with TRBD2 matching 8 bases. The CDR3 length is 17 residues. CDR1 and CDR2 from the germline V gene are SGHDN and FVKESK. Trimming at V came to 0 bases and at J to 4 bases, leaving 11 bases not matched to a gene.

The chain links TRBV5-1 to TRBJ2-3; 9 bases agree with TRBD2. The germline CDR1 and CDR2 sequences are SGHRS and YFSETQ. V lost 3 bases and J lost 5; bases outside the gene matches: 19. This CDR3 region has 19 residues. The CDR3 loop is CASSSLPRGSGSVGDTQYF. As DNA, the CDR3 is TGCGCCAGCAGCTCCCTCCCGAGGGGTAGCGGGAGTGTGGGAGATACGCAGTATTTT.

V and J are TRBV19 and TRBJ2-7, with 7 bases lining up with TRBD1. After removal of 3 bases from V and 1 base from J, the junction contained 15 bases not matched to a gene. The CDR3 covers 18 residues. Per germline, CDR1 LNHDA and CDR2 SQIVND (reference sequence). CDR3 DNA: TGTGCCAGTAGTATCCGACAGGGATGGTTAGTAAGGTCCTACGAGCAGTACTTC. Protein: CASSIRQGWLVRSYEQYF. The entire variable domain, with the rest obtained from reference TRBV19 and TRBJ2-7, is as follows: DGGITQSPKYLFRKEGQNVTLSCEQNLNHDAMYWYRQDPGQGLRLIYYSQIVNDFQKGDIAEGYSVSREKKESFPLTVTSAQKNPTAFYLCASSIRQGWLVRSYEQYFGPGTRLTVT.

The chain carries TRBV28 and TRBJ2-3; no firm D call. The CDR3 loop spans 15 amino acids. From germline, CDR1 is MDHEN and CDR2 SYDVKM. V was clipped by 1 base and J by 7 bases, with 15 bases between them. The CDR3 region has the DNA TGTGCCAGCAGTTTATACGGAGTGCAACTAAATACGCAGTATTTT. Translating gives CASSLYGVQLNTQYF.

The CDR3 sequence: CASSYPSGPSYEQYF. The DNA of the CDR3 is TGTGCCAGCAGTTACCCGTCAGGACCCTCCTACGAGCAGTACTTC. The gene calls are TRBV6-5 and TRBJ2-7; D is unresolved. Trimming stripped 2 bases from V and 0 bases from J, with 11 bases between. This CDR3 is built from 15 residues. Germline CDR1 and CDR2: MNHEY and SVGAGI.

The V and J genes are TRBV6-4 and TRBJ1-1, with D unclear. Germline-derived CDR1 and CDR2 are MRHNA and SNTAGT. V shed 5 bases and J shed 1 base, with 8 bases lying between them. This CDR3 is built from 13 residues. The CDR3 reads CASSLQTNTEAFF. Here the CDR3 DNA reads TGTGCCAGCAGTTTACAGACGAACACTGAAGCTTTCTTT.

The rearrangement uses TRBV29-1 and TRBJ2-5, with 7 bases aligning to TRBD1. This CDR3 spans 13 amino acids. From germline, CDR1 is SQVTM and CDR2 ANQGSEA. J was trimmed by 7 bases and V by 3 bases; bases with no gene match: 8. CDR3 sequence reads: CSVDQVGQVTQYF. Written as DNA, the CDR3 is TGCAGCGTTGACCAAGTAGGACAGGTGACCCAGTACTTC.

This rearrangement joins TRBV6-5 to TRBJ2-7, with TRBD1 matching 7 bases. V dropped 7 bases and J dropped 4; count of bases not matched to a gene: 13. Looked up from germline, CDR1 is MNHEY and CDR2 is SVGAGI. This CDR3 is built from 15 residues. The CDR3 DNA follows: TGTGCCAGCAATAAACTCGGGACAGCTGATTACGAGCAGTACTTC. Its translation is CASNKLGTADYEQYF.

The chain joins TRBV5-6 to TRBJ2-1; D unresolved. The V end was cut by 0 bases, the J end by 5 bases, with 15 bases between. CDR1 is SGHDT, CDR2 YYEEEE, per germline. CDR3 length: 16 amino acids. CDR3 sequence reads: CASSLALRAANNEQFF. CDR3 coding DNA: TGTGCCAGCAGCTTGGCCCTCCGGGCGGCTAACAATGAGCAGTTCTTC.

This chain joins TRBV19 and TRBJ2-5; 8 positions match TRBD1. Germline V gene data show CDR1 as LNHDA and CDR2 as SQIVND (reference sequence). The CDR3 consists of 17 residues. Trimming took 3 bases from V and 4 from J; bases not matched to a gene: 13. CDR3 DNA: TGTGCCAGTAGTATGAGTACAGGCAGGGGGCGGAGAGAGACCCAGTACTTC. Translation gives CASSMSTGRGRRETQYF. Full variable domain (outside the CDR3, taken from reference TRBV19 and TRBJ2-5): DGGITQSPKYLFRKEGQNVTLSCEQNLNHDAMYWYRQDPGQGLRLIYYSQIVNDFQKGDIAEGYSVSREKKESFPLTVTSAQKNPTAFYLCASSMSTGRGRRETQYFGPGTRLLVL.

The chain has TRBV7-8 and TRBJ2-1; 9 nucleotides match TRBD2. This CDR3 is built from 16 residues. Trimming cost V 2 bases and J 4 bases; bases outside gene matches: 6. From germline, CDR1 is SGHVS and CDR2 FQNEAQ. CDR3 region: CASSLTRTSDYNEQFF. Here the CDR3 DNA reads TGTGCCAGCAGCTTAACCCGGACTAGCGATTACAATGAGCAGTTCTTC.

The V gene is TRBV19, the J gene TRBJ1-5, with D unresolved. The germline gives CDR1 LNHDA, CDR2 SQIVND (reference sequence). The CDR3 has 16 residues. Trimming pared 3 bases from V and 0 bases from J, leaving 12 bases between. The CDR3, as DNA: TGTGCCAGTAGTATTCGCCAGATCGATAGCAATCAGCCCCAGCATTTT. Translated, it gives CASSIRQIDSNQPQHF.

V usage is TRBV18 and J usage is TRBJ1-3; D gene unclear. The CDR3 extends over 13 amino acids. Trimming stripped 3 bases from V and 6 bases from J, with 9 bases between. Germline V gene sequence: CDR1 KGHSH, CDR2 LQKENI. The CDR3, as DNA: TGTGCCAGCTCACCGGGGATATTAAACACCATATATTTT. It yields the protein CASSPGILNTIYF.

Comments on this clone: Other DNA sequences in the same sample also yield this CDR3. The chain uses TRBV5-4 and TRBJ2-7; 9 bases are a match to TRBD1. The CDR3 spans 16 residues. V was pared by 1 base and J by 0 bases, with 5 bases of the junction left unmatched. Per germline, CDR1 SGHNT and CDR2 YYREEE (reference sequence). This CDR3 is CASSLPGQGSSYEQYF. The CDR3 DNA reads TGTGCCAGCAGCTTGCCCGGACAGGGGTCCTCCTACGAGCAGTACTTC. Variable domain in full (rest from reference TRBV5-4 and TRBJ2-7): ETGVTQSPTHLIKTRGQQVTLRCSSQSGHNTVSWYQQALGQGPQFIFQYYREEENGRGNFPPRFSGLQFPNYSSELNVNALELDDSALYLCASSLPGQGSSYEQYFGPGTRLTVT.

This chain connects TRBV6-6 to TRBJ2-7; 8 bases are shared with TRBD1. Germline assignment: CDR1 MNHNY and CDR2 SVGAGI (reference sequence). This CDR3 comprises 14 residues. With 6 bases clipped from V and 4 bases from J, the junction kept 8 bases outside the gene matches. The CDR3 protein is CASRKSGGQYEQYF. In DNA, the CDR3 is TGTGCCAGCAGAAAATCAGGGGGCCAGTACGAGCAGTACTTC.

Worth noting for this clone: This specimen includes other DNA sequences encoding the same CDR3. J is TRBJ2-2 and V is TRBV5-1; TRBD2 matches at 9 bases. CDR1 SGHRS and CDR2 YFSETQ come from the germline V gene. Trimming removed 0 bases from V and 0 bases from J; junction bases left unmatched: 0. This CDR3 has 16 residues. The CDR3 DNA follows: TGCGCCAGCAGCTTGGGACTAGCGGCGAACACCGGGGAGCTGTTTTTT. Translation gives CASSLGLAANTGELFF.

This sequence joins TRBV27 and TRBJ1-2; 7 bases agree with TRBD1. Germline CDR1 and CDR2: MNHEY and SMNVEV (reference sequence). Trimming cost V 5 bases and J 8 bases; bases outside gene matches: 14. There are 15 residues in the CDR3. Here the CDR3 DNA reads TGTGCCAGCAGTACAAGACAGGGCTCTCTTTCGGGCTACACCTTC. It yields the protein CASSTRQGSLSGYTF.

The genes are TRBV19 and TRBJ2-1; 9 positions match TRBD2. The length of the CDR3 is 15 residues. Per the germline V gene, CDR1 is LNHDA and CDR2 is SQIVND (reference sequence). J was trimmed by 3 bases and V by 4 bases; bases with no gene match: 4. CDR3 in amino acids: CASSTSSGIYNEQFF. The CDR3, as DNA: TGTGCCAGTAGTACTTCTAGCGGGATCTACAATGAGCAGTTCTTC.

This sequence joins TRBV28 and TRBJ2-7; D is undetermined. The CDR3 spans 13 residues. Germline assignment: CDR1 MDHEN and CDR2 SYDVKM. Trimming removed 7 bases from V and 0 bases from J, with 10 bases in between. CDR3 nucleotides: TGTGCCAGCACTGACGGGTTCTCCTACGAGCAGTACTTC. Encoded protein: CASTDGFSYEQYF. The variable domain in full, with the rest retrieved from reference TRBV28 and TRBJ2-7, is DVKVTQSSRYLVKRTGEKVFLECVQDMDHENMFWYRQDPGLGLRLIYFSYDVKMKEKGDIPEGYSVSREKKERFSLILESASTNQTSMYLCASTDGFSYEQYFGPGTRLTVT.

CDR3 bases: TGCGCCAGCAGCCAAGAGGCGGGCCTCTTGAATGAGCAGTTCTTC. This translates into CASSQEAGLLNEQFF. V gene TRBV4-1 combines with J gene TRBJ2-1, with a possible D match to TRBD2 (5 bases). The germline CDR1 and CDR2 sequences are MGHRA and YSYEKL. Trimming removed 0 bases at V and 7 bases at J, with 13 bases between. CDR3 length: 15 amino acids.

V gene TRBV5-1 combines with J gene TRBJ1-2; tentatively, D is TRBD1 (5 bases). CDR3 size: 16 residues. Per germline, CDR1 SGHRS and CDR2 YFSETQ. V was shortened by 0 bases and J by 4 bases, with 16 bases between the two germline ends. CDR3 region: CASSLVGGTLTYGYTF. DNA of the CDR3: TGCGCCAGCAGCTTGGTTGGCGGGACCCTAACCTATGGCTACACCTTC.

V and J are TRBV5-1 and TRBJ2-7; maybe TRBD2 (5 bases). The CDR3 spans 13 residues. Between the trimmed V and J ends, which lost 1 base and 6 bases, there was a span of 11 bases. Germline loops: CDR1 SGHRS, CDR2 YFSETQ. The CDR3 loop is CASSLRESGEQYF. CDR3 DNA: TGCGCCAGCAGCTTGAGGGAGTCGGGCGAGCAGTACTTC.

The CDR3: CAISEGLAGTEQFF. CDR3 sequence (DNA): TGTGCCATCAGTGAGGGACTAGCGGGAACTGAGCAGTTCTTC. The V and J genes are TRBV10-3 and TRBJ2-1; 12 bases match TRBD2. The length of the CDR3 is 14 residues. Unmatched junction bases numbered 2, after V lost 2 bases and J lost 9 bases. CDR1 and CDR2 from the germline V gene are ENHRY and SYGVKD.

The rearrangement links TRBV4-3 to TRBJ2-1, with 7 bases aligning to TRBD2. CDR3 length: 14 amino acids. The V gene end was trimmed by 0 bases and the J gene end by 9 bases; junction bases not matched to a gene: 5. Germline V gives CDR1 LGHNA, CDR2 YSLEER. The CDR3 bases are TGCGCCAGCAGCCAAGATCCGACTAGCAGTGAGCAGTTCTTC. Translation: CASSQDPTSSEQFF.

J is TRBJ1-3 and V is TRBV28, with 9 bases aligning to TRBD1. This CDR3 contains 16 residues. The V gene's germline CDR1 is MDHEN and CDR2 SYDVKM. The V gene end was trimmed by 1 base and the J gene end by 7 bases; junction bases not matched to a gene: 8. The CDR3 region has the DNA TGTGCCAGCAGTTTATCCGGGACAGGGTTCGGGAACACCATATATTTT. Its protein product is CASSLSGTGFGNTIYF.

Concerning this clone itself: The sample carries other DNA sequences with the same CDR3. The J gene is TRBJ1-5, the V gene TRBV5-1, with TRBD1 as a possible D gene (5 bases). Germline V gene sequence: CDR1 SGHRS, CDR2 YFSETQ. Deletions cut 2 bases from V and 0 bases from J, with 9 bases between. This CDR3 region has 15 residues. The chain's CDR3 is CASSLDSNSNQPQHF. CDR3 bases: TGCGCCAGCAGCTTAGACAGTAATAGCAATCAGCCCCAGCATTTT.